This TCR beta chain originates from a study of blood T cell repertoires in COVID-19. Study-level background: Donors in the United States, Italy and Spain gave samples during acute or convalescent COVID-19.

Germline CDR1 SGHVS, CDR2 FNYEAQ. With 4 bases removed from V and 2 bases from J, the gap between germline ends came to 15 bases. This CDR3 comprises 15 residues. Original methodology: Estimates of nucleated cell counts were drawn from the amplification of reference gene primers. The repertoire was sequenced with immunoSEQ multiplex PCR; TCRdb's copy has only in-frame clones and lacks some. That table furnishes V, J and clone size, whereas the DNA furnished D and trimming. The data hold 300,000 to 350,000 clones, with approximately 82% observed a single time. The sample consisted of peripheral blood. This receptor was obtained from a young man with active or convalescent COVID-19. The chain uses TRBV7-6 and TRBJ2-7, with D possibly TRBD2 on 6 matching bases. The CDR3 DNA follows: TGTGCCAGCAGCTCACCGGGACGGGGGACCTACGAGCAGTACTTC. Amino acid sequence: CASSSPGRGTYEQYF. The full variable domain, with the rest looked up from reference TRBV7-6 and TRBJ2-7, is GAGVSQSPRYKVTKRGQDVALRCDPISGHVSLYWYRQALGQGPEFLTYFNYEAQQDKSGLPNDRFSAERPEGSISTLTIQRTEQRDSAMYRCASSSPGRGTYEQYFGPGTRLTVT.